This T cell receptor (beta chain) was observed in a study of T cell responses to AZD1222 COVID-19 vaccine listed by TCRdb under 2021. Describing the broader study: AZD1222 recipients given second doses at about 4 weeks or at about 12 weeks were pooled, since spike-specific TCR depth and breadth were not found to differ between the two schedules. A total of 233 trial participants underwent TCR sequencing, of whom under 220 had received two doses of AZD1222 and approximately 26 had received two doses of the MenACWY control vaccine. Trial participants were enrolled into age subgroups of 18-55, 56-69 and 70-plus years, which contained 148, 28 and 57 TCR-sequenced participants, respectively.

On the study overall, not on this receptor specifically: Only 5 to 7 AZD1222 recipients were SARS-CoV-2 seropositive at baseline, limiting conclusions about previously exposed vaccinees. Participants were mostly white British, with more females than males. The authors suggested clonal diversity may have been underestimated. Epitopes outside the regions mutated in the B.1.351 and B.1.1.7 variants were reportedly recognized by nearly half of the unique spike-specific TCRs. In the small 56-69-year group, the increase in depth fell short of significance, most likely because of low power. Because no samples from the day 14 peak response were available, repertoires could be characterized only after the peak T cell response. CD4 TCRs associated with the vaccine covered the entire spike protein, and the dominant responses were in regions 160-218 and 743-854. A significant rise in spike-specific TCR breadth and depth was observed after two AZD1222 doses relative to day 0 and relative to MenACWY recipients.

The CDR3 regions of human TCRbeta chains were analyzed by immunosequencing. The paper's data handling went like this. TCRs in the repertoires were compared against a reference library of SARS-CoV-2-specific TCRs that had been generated with the MIRA antigen-specificity platform. Breadth meant the fraction of unique TCRs that were SARS-CoV-2-associated, whereas depth meant the fraction of total T cells that were SARS-CoV-2-associated. Using the MIRA data, each spike-specific TCR was mapped to the spike region that the TCR reacts to and placed in a CD4 or CD8 class. Log10-transformed breadth and depth values were compared by one-way ANOVA with Sidak's multiple comparisons tests. Imported from immuneACCESS, the table was reduced by TCRdb to in-frame sequences with V and J called. These copies leave out some clones; in studies compared against another copy, an unresolved V gene accounts for under half, and the cause of the remainder is not known. D and trimming were read from the DNA, whereas the V and J calls and clone size are those reported in that table. The sample table records some 120,000 clones; roughly 91% of these occur just once. About 1.2% of the sample lies in the top ten.

The time point label, read with the paper, signifies: baseline before first vaccination. The vaccinee samples were drawn from two UK trials, COV001 and COV002, one of which was a single-blind randomized controlled phase 2/3 trial testing AZD1222 (ChAdOx1 nCoV-19) in healthy adults. For TCRbeta chain sequencing, PBMC samples were collected from trial participants at day 0 and at day 28 after the second dose. Between the V and J ends, shortened by 1 base and 5 bases respectively, the junction contains 6 bases. From the cysteine through the phenylalanine, the CDR3 covers 12 amino acids. Only the CDR3 portion is preserved as DNA: 36 bases, with reading frame beginning at the first base. The germline V gene gives CDR1 as SGHDT and CDR2 as YYEEEE. This clone was recorded once. The antigen it recognizes is unknown. The record has no base qualities; no much larger clone is one base away.

The TCR comes from an adult in good health. This chain is built from TRBV5-6 and TRBJ1-1; no D gene is confidently identified. Sequences were derived from peripheral blood, sampled on day 0 of AZD1222 vaccination. The sequenced DNA is TGTGCCAGCAGCTTGTATGGAACTGAAGCTTTCTTT. Translated, it gives CASSLYGTEAFF.